The clone carrying this TCR beta chain was counted at least ten times. The antigen remains undetermined. The record originates from a study of regulatory T cells in long-lasting Graves disease. V lost 1 base and J lost 5, with 17 bases in between. CDR1 DFQATT and CDR2 SNEGSKA come from the germline V gene (reference sequence). The CDR3 loop spans 15 amino acids. The sample's time point: newly diagnosed GD, antithyroid drugs for less than 3 months. Extracted PBMC RNA gave rise to the TCR library. CDR3-region Arm-PCR and iRepertoire HTBI primers produced the TCR beta libraries. TCRdb recomputed calls from the multiplex PCR reads with MiXCR, one row per CDR3 protein. The data contain around 400,000 distinct CDR3 sequences, about an eighth of them singletons. Broader study findings: There was favoring of TRBV28, TRBJ1-2 and TRBJ2-5 in persistent disease.

The sample also formed part of further work on T cells in Graves' hyperthyroidism and ophthalmopathy. Per that paper: RT-PCR in the first round (using the HTBI primer set) targeted the TCR CDR3.

The material was peripheral blood mononuclear cells (PBMCs), obtained at new diagnosis, from a patient treated with antithyroid drugs. The rearrangement uses TRBV20-1 and TRBJ1-1, with D possibly TRBD1 on 6 matching bases. The source is a woman aged 18 to 35 with Graves disease. The chain's CDR3 is CSARGNRASRTEAFF. For the CDR3, the DNA is TGCAGTGCTAGAGGCAACAGGGCATCGAGAACTGAAGCTTTCTTT.